This T cell receptor beta chain was documented in a study of somatic mutations in cytotoxic T cells in rheumatoid arthritis. The wider study: Collection of patient blood (approximately 30 ml EDTA) took place right after diagnosis, before any treatment.

Findings of the study overall: Nothing was done to adjust for multiple comparisons when TRBV07 showed up slightly less in rheumatoid arthritis patients. Among fewer than 80 patients, under 10 showed a largest CD8+ clone that surpassed 20% of CD8+ cells.

The CDR3 runs 14 residues. Germline CDR1 and CDR2: SGHKS and YYEKEE (reference sequence). The V gene end was trimmed by 2 bases and the J gene end by 2 bases; junction bases not matched to a gene: 4. This clone was detected only a few times. Its antigen is not identified. Flow cytometry was used to check the purity of CD4+ and CD8+ cells, which had been isolated by positive magnetic bead selection. The protocol was immunoSEQ multiplex PCR, while the TCRdb copy is restricted to in-frame clones and leaves out a portion. The data contain 5,600 or so clones, roughly 85% of them singletons. The receptor's source is an adult with rheumatoid arthritis. The chain recombines TRBV5-5 with TRBJ2-7, with 7 bases that match TRBD1. Input material: CD8+ T cells sorted from blood. In DNA form, the CDR3 reads TGTGCCAGCAGCTTCGGACAGGCACCCTACGAGCAGTACTTC. Residues: CASSFGQAPYEQYF.